One and the same sample provided the 11 T cell receptor beta chains below, sequenced in a study of T cell responses to AZD1222 COVID-19 vaccine. Assay: immunoSEQ multiplex PCR; the TCRdb copy retains only in-frame clones and omits some. This sample has about 180,000 clones, with 90% to 95% found just once. The sample in question was peripheral blood, obtained 28 days after the second AZD1222 dose. Receptors originate from an adult who received the AZD1222 COVID-19 vaccine.

This clone was recorded a few times. This chain connects TRBV6-5 to TRBJ1-2; TRBD1 is a possible D gene (5 bases). With 6 bases removed from V and 2 bases from J, the gap between germline ends came to 16 bases. Germline assignment: CDR1 MNHEY and CDR2 SVGAGI. The CDR3 contains 15 residues. The CDR3: CASREPGLTNYGYTF. The CDR3 DNA follows: TGTGCCAGCAGAGAGCCGGGACTGACCAACTATGGCTACACCTTC.

CDR3 amino acids: CASSPFGTGETQPQHF. CDR3 DNA sequence: TGTGCCAGCTCGCCCTTCGGGACAGGGGAGACTCAGCCCCAGCATTTT. The chain has TRBV18 and TRBJ1-5, with 10 bases identical to TRBD1. The length of the CDR3 is 16 residues. The J segment lost 6 bases and the V segment lost 6 bases, leaving 11 bases of the junction unmatched. Germline V gene data show CDR1 as KGHSH and CDR2 as LQKENI.

This clone was detected only once. The V call is TRBV28, the J call TRBJ1-5; 9 bases line up with TRBD1. Unmatched junction bases numbered 18, after V lost 4 bases and J lost 8 bases. From germline, CDR1 is MDHEN and CDR2 SYDVKM. This CDR3 has 18 residues. Written as DNA, the CDR3 is TGTGCCAGCAGTTCATACAGGGGGCAGCCGCGTTTTAGGGAGCCCCAGCATTTT. It is translated as CASSSYRGQPRFREPQHF.

The J gene is TRBJ1-2, the V gene TRBV29-1; D might be TRBD1 (5 bases). The ends were cut back, 3 bases at V and 8 bases at J, with 10 bases in the middle. CDR1 is SQVTM, CDR2 ANQGSEA, per germline. The length of the CDR3 is 11 residues. The CDR3 DNA is TGCAGCGTTGACAGGGTTGGCGGCTACACCTTC. Protein product: CSVDRVGGYTF.

The gene calls are TRBV11-2 and TRBJ1-2; 7 bases agree with TRBD1. The CDR3 has 14 amino acids. The germline V gene has CDR1 SGHAT and CDR2 FQNNGV. Trimming removed 5 bases from V and 3 bases from J; junction bases left unmatched: 6. The CDR3 loop is CASSSTTGDYGYTF. As DNA, the CDR3 is TGTGCCAGCAGCAGCACCACAGGGGACTATGGCTACACCTTC. Filled out from reference TRBV11-2 and TRBJ1-2, the complete variable domain reads EAGVAQSPRYKIIEKRQSVAFWCNPISGHATLYWYQQILGQGPKLLIQFQNNGVVDDSQLPKDRFSAERLKGVDSTLKIQPAKLEDSAVYLCASSSTTGDYGYTFGSGTRLTVV.

V usage is TRBV27 and J usage is TRBJ2-2, with 7 bases fitting TRBD2. Germline CDR1 reads MNHEY; CDR2 reads SMNVEV (reference sequence). Trimming removed 2 bases from V and 0 bases from J; junction bases left unmatched: 3. This CDR3 is built from 16 residues. CDR3 loop: CASSLKGGANTGELFF. In DNA form, the CDR3 reads TGTGCCAGCAGTTTAAAGGGAGGGGCGAACACCGGGGAGCTGTTTTTT.

The CDR3 region has the DNA TGTGCCAGCACCAACTGGGGGGACTATGGCTACACCTTC. Translated: CASTNWGDYGYTF. The V gene is TRBV6-5, the J gene TRBJ1-2, with D possibly matching TRBD1 (5 bases). The CDR3 runs 13 residues. The V end lost 7 bases, the J end lost 3 bases, and 12 bases lay between the germline ends. Germline loops: CDR1 MNHEY, CDR2 SVGAGI.

The gene calls are TRBV11-2 and TRBJ2-5, with D possibly matching TRBD2 (5 bases). CDR1 SGHAT and CDR2 FQNNGV come from the germline V gene. Trimming shortened V by 0 bases and J by 7 bases, and 30 bases separated the two germline ends. The CDR3 runs to 20 residues. CDR3 in amino acids: CASSLDPAAEELNGRGTQYF. CDR3 coding DNA: TGTGCCAGCAGCTTAGACCCTGCGGCAGAGGAATTGAATGGACGGGGGACCCAGTACTTC.

The gene calls are TRBV2 and TRBJ1-1; D is unresolved. V was trimmed by 6 bases and J by 11 bases, leaving 22 bases between them. CDR3 size: 14 residues. Germline CDR1 is SNHLY and CDR2 is FYNNEI. The CDR3 spells CASSASGRGTGAFF. CDR3 coding DNA: TGTGCCAGCAGCGCCTCGGGGAGAGGAACTGGGGCTTTCTTT. The whole variable domain, filled in from reference TRBV2 and TRBJ1-1, reads EPEVTQTPSHQVTQMGQEVILRCVPISNHLYFYWYRQILGQKVEFLVSFYNNEISEKSEIFDDQFSVERPDGSNFTLKIRSTKLEDSAMYFCASSASGRGTGAFFGQGTRLTVV.

This rearrangement joins TRBV12-5 to TRBJ2-1, with TRBD1 matching over 8 bases. The CDR3 spans 17 residues. The germline gives CDR1 LGHNT, CDR2 FRNRAP. The V segment lost 0 bases and the J segment 5 bases; nucleotides outside the gene matches: 9. The DNA for the CDR3 is TGTGCTAGTGGTTTGGTAGGTCCAGGGGGCAGGGACAATGAGCAGTTCTTC. Its protein product is CASGLVGPGGRDNEQFF.

The CDR3 DNA reads TGTGCCAGCAGCTTGAAGAGGGCGAGACTCACTGAAGCTTTCTTT. The encoded protein is CASSLKRARLTEAFF. The chain uses TRBV11-2 and TRBJ1-1; D gene ambiguous. The CDR3 sequence is 15 residues long. Deletions cut 3 bases from V and 4 bases from J, with 15 bases between. CDR1 and CDR2 (germline): SGHAT, FQNNGV.